Reported below is one T cell receptor beta chain. This entry is derived from a study of OX40 agonist ivuxolimab in advanced cancers. About the research overall: Patients achieving partial responses numbered three: one hepatocellular carcinoma case and two cutaneous melanoma cases.

Some clones are missing from TCRdb's copy, which holds only in-frame ones; the method was immunoSEQ multiplex PCR. The table records fewer than 45,000 clones, under 85% of them present only once. This CDR3 contains 15 residues. J lost 4 bases, V lost 3 bases, and 7 bases had no gene match. In germline, CDR1 is GTSNPN, CDR2 SVGIG (reference sequence). V and J are TRBV30 and TRBJ2-3; 10 bases are shared with TRBD2. The material sequenced was CD4+ or CD8+ T cells sorted from blood, taken in a trial of the OX40 agonist ivuxolimab. This receptor was identified in an adult with an advanced solid tumor such as melanoma, head and neck, liver or kidney cancer. DNA of the CDR3: TGTGCCTGGAGACTAAGCGGGGGGGGGCCAGATACGCAGTATTTT. Protein: CAWRLSGGGPDTQYF.